This TCR beta chain came from a study of CD8+ T cells in alopecia areata. Study in general: Severity among treated patients was scored by the percentage of scalp area affected.

This clone showed up just a few times. Its matching antigen is unknown. Germline loops: CDR1 SQVTM, CDR2 ANQGSEA. This CDR3 has 15 amino acids. Deletions cut 0 bases from V and 7 bases from J, with 18 bases between. Following RNA extraction, reverse transcription yielded cDNA that acted as the sequencing template. Libraries were prepared by immunoSEQ multiplex PCR; TCRdb keeps only in-frame clonotypes and omits some of them. Among some 150,000 clones, 58% were seen once, and the ten largest hold more than 15%. Treatment noted: oral pan-JAK inhibitor, 5-10 mg twice daily. Individuals with alopecia areata gave both lesional scalp punch biopsies and peripheral blood for collection. CD4+ and CD8+ T cells were sorted from PBMCs. Whole-study findings and limits: Scalp clonality dropped significantly under tofacitinib, as did expanded CD8+ top-100 clones.

This material consisted of CD4+ T cells sorted from blood, taken at approximately week 61, from a patient treated with tofacitinib. The TCR was taken from a human donor with alopecia areata. The chain employs TRBV29-1 and TRBJ1-2, with TRBD1 as a possible D gene (5 bases). This CDR3 is CSVEDQGSGLFGYTF. The CDR3 bases are TGCAGCGTTGAAGATCAGGGTTCGGGTTTGTTTGGCTACACCTTC.